This T cell receptor beta chain appears in the sequencing data of a study of blood T cell repertoires in COVID-19. Produced via immunoSEQ multiplex PCR; TCRdb's table is partial and in-frame only. Found here are approximately 140,000 clones, about 90% of them singletons; the top ten hold approximately 3.7%. CDR1 and CDR2 from the germline V gene are SGHAT and FQNNGV. V dropped 3 bases and J dropped 0 bases, with 11 bases sitting between them. The length of the CDR3 is 15 residues. This receptor was obtained from a woman aged 40 to 49 who had been exposed to COVID-19. This chain joins TRBV11-2 and TRBJ2-5; no definite D call. Source material: PBMCs or T cells enriched from blood (not recorded which). In nucleotides, the CDR3 is TGTGCCAGCAGCTTTTGGAGACGTCACCAAGAGACCCAGTACTTC. As protein: CASSFWRRHQETQYF.